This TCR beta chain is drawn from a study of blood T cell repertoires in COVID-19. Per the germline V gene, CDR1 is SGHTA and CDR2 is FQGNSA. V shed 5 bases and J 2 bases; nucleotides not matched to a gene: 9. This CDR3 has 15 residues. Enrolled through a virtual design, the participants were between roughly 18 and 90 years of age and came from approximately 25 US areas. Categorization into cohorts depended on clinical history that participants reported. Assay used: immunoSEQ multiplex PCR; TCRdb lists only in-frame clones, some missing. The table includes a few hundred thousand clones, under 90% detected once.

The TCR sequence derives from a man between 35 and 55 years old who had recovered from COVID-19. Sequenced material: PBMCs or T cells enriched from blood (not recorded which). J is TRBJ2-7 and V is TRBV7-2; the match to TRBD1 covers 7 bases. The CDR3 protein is CASSAPTGTAYEQYF. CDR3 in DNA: TGTGCCAGCAGCGCCCCGACAGGGACGGCCTACGAGCAGTACTTC.